The entry below gives a single T cell receptor beta chain sequence along with its context. Its antigen is unidentified. The data were obtained in a study of cytomegalovirus exposure and HLA in healthy donors. The PCR employed 60 Vbeta primers together with 13 Jbeta primers. Profiled with immunoSEQ multiplex PCR; TCRdb holds only in-frame clones, not every one. The data show approximately 110,000 clones, about 76% seen once. Germline V gene sequence: CDR1 LGHNT, CDR2 FRNRAP. This CDR3 region has 17 residues. V shed 0 bases, J shed 0 bases, and the junction held 7 bases outside the gene matches. Donors were nominally healthy when sampled, though unrecorded immune exposures were likely. Study outcomes and limitations: An ancestry cluster, one associated with Asian ancestry, reportedly showed fewer N-insertions than the roughly 670-donor mean in a later analysis.

Sequencing input: PBMCs. The receptor comes from a woman aged 55-69 years in good health and CMV-seropositive. The chain combines TRBV12-5 with TRBJ2-7; 8 positions match TRBD2. The CDR3 region is CASGLVSGGYSSYEQYF. The CDR3 DNA sequence: TGTGCTAGTGGTTTGGTAAGCGGGGGCTATAGCTCCTACGAGCAGTACTTC.